The 19 T cell receptor beta chains in this list originate from one sample, sequenced in a study of CD8+ T cells in alopecia areata. Stated treatment: oral pan-JAK inhibitor, 5-10 mg twice daily. Isolated RNA was reverse transcribed into cDNA used as the sequencing template. Libraries were prepared by immunoSEQ multiplex PCR; TCRdb keeps only in-frame clonotypes and omits some of them. In the table there are 150,000 to 200,000 clones, around 60% of which are singletons. Specimen: CD4+ T cells sorted from blood, collected at week 49, from a patient treated with tofacitinib. The origin of the receptors is a human donor with alopecia areata.

The chain recombines TRBV5-1 with TRBJ2-3; TRBD2 aligns across 10 bases. The V segment lost 0 bases and the J segment 0 bases; nucleotides outside the gene matches: 1. This CDR3 region has 16 residues. From germline, CDR1 is SGHRS and CDR2 YFSETQ. For the CDR3, the DNA is TGCGCCAGCAGCTTGGGACTAGCGGGTAGCACAGATACGCAGTATTTT. Translating it yields CASSLGLAGSTDTQYF.

The chain joins TRBV25-1 to TRBJ2-1; D call uncertain. Germline V lookup: CDR1 MGHDK, CDR2 SYGVNS. V lost 8 bases and J 7 bases, leaving 15 bases between the germline ends. CDR3 size: 13 residues. The CDR3 bases are TGTGCCAGCTGGGCGGTGAGCTTGAATGAGCAGTTCTTC. This gives the protein CASWAVSLNEQFF.

The chain is built from TRBV29-1 and TRBJ2-1, with 10 bases that match TRBD1. With V trimmed by 7 bases and J by 5 bases, 5 bases remained unmatched. CDR3 length equals 13 residues. Looked up from germline, CDR1 is SQVTM and CDR2 is ANQGSEA. CDR3: CSAGTGAHNEQFF. In nucleotides, the CDR3 is TGCAGCGCTGGGACAGGGGCCCACAATGAGCAGTTCTTC.

This rearrangement joins TRBV7-2 to TRBJ2-2; the D gene could be TRBD1 or TRBD2 (5 bases each). The CDR3 runs 13 residues. In germline, CDR1 is SGHTA, CDR2 FQGNSA. Trimming took 8 bases from V and 5 from J, leaving 12 bases between them. The CDR3 DNA sequence: TGTGCCAGCGGGGCCGGCGGGACCGGGGAGCTGTTTTTT. Residues: CASGAGGTGELFF.

The chain recombines TRBV30 with TRBJ2-1, with 10 bases matching TRBD2. Germline V gives CDR1 GTSNPN, CDR2 SVGIG (reference sequence). The J segment lost 3 bases and the V segment lost 3 bases, leaving 8 bases of the junction unmatched. The CDR3 runs 16 residues. CDR3 nucleotide sequence: TGTGCCTGGAGGAAGTCCGGGACTAGCGTCTACAATGAGCAGTTCTTC. Its protein is CAWRKSGTSVYNEQFF.

This chain joins TRBV9 and TRBJ1-1; D remains unclear. The V gene lost 0 bases and the J gene lost 2 bases, with 11 bases spanning the gap. The CDR3 covers 15 residues. Germline values: CDR1 SGDLS, CDR2 YYNGEE. This chain's CDR3 is CASSVVAGPNTEAFF. CDR3 DNA sequence: TGTGCCAGCAGCGTAGTGGCAGGCCCTAACACTGAAGCTTTCTTT.

The chain carries TRBV30 and TRBJ1-1, with no clear D. The germline CDR1 and CDR2 sequences are GTSNPN and SVGIG (reference sequence). V was trimmed by 0 bases and J by 1 base, leaving 6 bases between them. This CDR3 spans 13 amino acids. For the CDR3, the DNA is TGTGCCTGGAGTGTGGACTCGAACACTGAAGCTTTCTTT. Encoded protein: CAWSVDSNTEAFF.

Of note for this clone: The same CDR3 is also encoded by other DNA sequences in this sample. CDR3 sequence reads: CSARRDSEQYF. The CDR3 region has the DNA TGCAGTGCTAGAAGGGATAGCGAGCAGTACTTC. The chain links TRBV20-1 to TRBJ2-7; unclear D gene. CDR3 length: 11 amino acids. V lost 2 bases and J lost 6, with 8 bases in between. Germline-derived CDR1 and CDR2 are DFQATT and SNEGSKA (reference sequence).

In this sample, this clone turned up a few times. This rearrangement joins TRBV29-1 to TRBJ2-2; 8 bases align to TRBD1. V dropped 6 bases and J dropped 2; count of bases not matched to a gene: 8. The CDR3 is 15 residues long. From germline, CDR1 is SQVTM and CDR2 ANQGSEA. The CDR3: CSVGWTGKNTGELFF. The CDR3 bases are TGCAGCGTGGGCTGGACAGGGAAAAACACCGGGGAGCTGTTTTTT.

This chain uses TRBV10-1 with TRBJ2-7, with D possibly matching TRBD1 (5 bases). The CDR3 contains 13 residues. Germline V gene sequence: CDR1 WNHNN, CDR2 SYGVQD (reference sequence). V lost 4 bases and J lost 4, with 11 bases in between. CDR3 residues: CASSVDNGYEQYF. The CDR3 DNA is TGCGCCAGCAGTGTGGACAACGGTTACGAGCAGTACTTC.

The genes are TRBV7-2 and TRBJ2-7; no firm D call. The V end was cut by 8 bases, the J end by 6 bases, with 11 bases between. Per germline, CDR1 SGHTA and CDR2 FQGNSA. The CDR3 consists of 11 residues. DNA for the CDR3: TGTGCCAGCGGGCAGGCCTTCGAGCAGTACTTC. Its translation: CASGQAFEQYF. The whole variable domain, filled in from reference TRBV7-2 and TRBJ2-7, reads GAGVSQSPSNKVTEKGKDVELRCDPISGHTALYWYRQSLGQGLEFLIYFQGNSAPDKSGLPSDRFSAERTGGSVSTLTIQRTQQEDSAVYLCASGQAFEQYFGPGTRLTVT.

The chain couples TRBV29-1 to TRBJ2-5; no reliable D call. Germline V gene sequence: CDR1 SQVTM, CDR2 ANQGSEA. V dropped 4 bases and J dropped 5 bases, with 14 bases sitting between them. The CDR3 is 13 amino acids. CDR3 sequence: CSVGGRVRETQYF. The DNA for the CDR3 is TGCAGCGTTGGAGGTCGCGTGAGGGAGACCCAGTACTTC.

The genes are TRBV5-1 and TRBJ2-3; D perhaps matches TRBD2 (7 bases). With 1 base removed from V and 3 bases from J, the gap between germline ends came to 12 bases. The CDR3 extends over 15 amino acids. CDR1 SGHRS and CDR2 YFSETQ come from the germline V gene. CDR3 residues: CASSLTGGSTDTQYF. DNA for the CDR3: TGCGCCAGCAGCTTGACGGGGGGCAGTACAGATACGCAGTATTTT.

This sequence joins TRBV29-1 and TRBJ2-7; TRBD1 might be the D (5 bases). This CDR3 is 13 amino acids long. CDR1 and CDR2 from the germline V gene are SQVTM and ANQGSEA. V was clipped by 4 bases and J by 3 bases, with 13 bases between them. CDR3 loop: CSVVGASGYEQYF. For the CDR3, the DNA is TGCAGCGTTGTTGGGGCCTCGGGCTACGAGCAGTACTTC.

As regards this clone: The sample carries other DNA sequences with the same CDR3. This chain connects TRBV29-1 to TRBJ1-2; 7 positions agree with TRBD1. J gave up 4 bases and V 4 bases, and 0 bases lay outside the gene matches. CDR1 is SQVTM and CDR2 is ANQGSEA in the germline V gene. This CDR3 is 11 amino acids long. CDR3 nucleotide sequence: TGCAGCGTTGCAGGGGGCTATGGCTACACCTTC. It codes for CSVAGGYGYTF.

The table lists this clone with a count of one. The chain couples TRBV7-9 to TRBJ2-2, with D perhaps given as TRBD1 or TRBD2 (6 bases each). Trimming removed 8 bases from V and 4 bases from J, with 8 bases in between. CDR1 SEHNR and CDR2 FQNEAQ come from the germline V gene (reference sequence). The CDR3 has 12 residues. The CDR3 reads CASGGPTGELFF. CDR3 bases: TGTGCCAGCGGGGGGCCCACCGGGGAGCTGTTTTTT. Filled out from reference TRBV7-9 and TRBJ2-2, the complete variable domain reads DTGVSQNPRHKITKRGQNVTFRCDPISEHNRLYWYRQTLGQGPEFLTYFQNEAQLEKSRLLSDRFSAERPKGSFSTLEIQRTEQGDSAMYLCASGGPTGELFFGEGSRLTVL.

The chain employs TRBV2 and TRBJ2-2; D is perhaps TRBD1 or TRBD2 (5 bases each). The CDR3 extends over 14 amino acids. V was shortened by 6 bases and J by 0 bases, with 8 bases between the two germline ends. Germline V gene data show CDR1 as SNHLY and CDR2 as FYNNEI. CDR3 DNA: TGTGCCAGCAGAGAGGGGACGAACACCGGGGAGCTGTTTTTT. It translates to CASREGTNTGELFF.

Concerning this clone itself: This sample also contains other DNA sequences that code for the same CDR3. The chain couples TRBV29-1 to TRBJ2-3, with a tentative D call TRBD2 (5 bases). Trimming left V 4 bases short and J 3 bases short, with 8 bases between. From germline, CDR1 is SQVTM and CDR2 ANQGSEA. This CDR3 has 12 amino acids. Here the CDR3 DNA reads TGCAGCGTTGTACCGGGAACAGATACGCAGTATTTT. Its translation: CSVVPGTDTQYF.

This chain connects TRBV5-1 to TRBJ1-1; 8 bases are a match to TRBD1. This CDR3 region has 15 residues. Unmatched junction bases numbered 6, after V lost 5 bases and J lost 0 bases. Germline loops: CDR1 SGHRS, CDR2 YFSETQ. Written as DNA, the CDR3 is TGCGCCAGCAGTTTTTCGGACAGGGTGAACACTGAAGCTTTCTTT. It is translated as CASSFSDRVNTEAFF.